This TCR beta chain was captured by sequencing in a study of Ad26.COV2.S vaccination and SARS-CoV-2 variants. Background on the study: In the study, Ad26.COV2.S was injected intramuscularly once, or twice 56 days apart.

Study-level points and caveats: Possibly, TCR breadth and depth analyses underestimated total T cell responses.

Repertoires were generated with immunoSEQ multiplex PCR, while TCRdb's copy carries only in-frame clones and drops some. The table lists roughly 380,000 clones, around 84% of them singletons, with around 3% in the top ten. Treatment given: around 19 received Ad26.COV2.S at low or high dose, single or two shots; 5 received placebo; per-sample allocation not given. Day 63 after the first injection of vaccine or placebo was the sampling time. Details on this clone: The antigen is unknown.

The specimen was peripheral blood, collected in a trial of Ad26.COV2.S vaccine versus placebo. The origin of this receptor is a person between 18 and 59 years old who received the Ad26.COV2.S COVID-19 vaccine or a placebo.

The CDR3: CASSSPGTSGTGNIQYF. CDR3 nucleotides: TGTGCCAGCAGTAGCCCCGGGACTAGCGGGACGGGGAACATTCAGTACTTC. The chain is built from TRBV11-2 and TRBJ2-4, with 13 bases matching TRBD2. V lost 6 bases and J lost 7; bases outside the gene matches: 12. CDR3 length: 17 residues. From germline, CDR1 is SGHAT and CDR2 FQNNGV.